The 3 T cell receptor beta chains below were found in one sample sequenced in a study of T cells in localized non-small cell lung cancer. Some clones are missing from TCRdb's copy, which holds only in-frame ones; the method was immunoSEQ multiplex PCR. The sample yields 1,400 to 1,500 clones, about 26% seen once. The sample here was normal lung tissue next to the tumor, taken before any cancer treatment. All receptors come from a male donor aged 60 or older with stage II lung adenocarcinoma.

This clone was found a few times. The genes are TRBV10-1 and TRBJ2-3; perhaps TRBD2 as D (6 bases). In germline, CDR1 is WNHNN, CDR2 SYGVQD (reference sequence). CDR3 length equals 16 residues. V lost 1 base, J lost 2 bases, and 13 bases lay in between. CDR3 in DNA: TGCGCCAGCAGTGAGTTGGCTAGCGAGGTCACAGATACGCAGTATTTT. This codes for CASSELASEVTDTQYF.

The chain uses TRBV19 and TRBJ1-2; D gene uncertain. The CDR3 runs to 11 residues. V gave up 5 bases and J gave up 8 bases, with 9 bases separating them. Germline CDR1 LNHDA, CDR2 SQIVND (reference sequence). The DNA of the CDR3 is TGTGCCAGTAGTTTGGGAGCGGGCTACACCTTC. This sequence encodes CASSLGAGYTF.

Judged by abundance, this clone is medium-sized. This chain links TRBV9 with TRBJ1-2; no clear D. V was cut by 5 bases and J by 8 bases, with 16 bases left in between. CDR1 and CDR2 from the germline V gene are SGDLS and YYNGEE. The length of the CDR3 is 13 residues. CDR3 nucleotide sequence: TGTGCCAGCAGTCCGGATACTCAGCGGGGCTACACCTTC. Its protein product is CASSPDTQRGYTF.